This T cell receptor (beta chain) was observed in a study of T cell responses to AZD1222 COVID-19 vaccine. Study-wide background: Second-dose schedules of about 4 or about 12 weeks were combined. Overall study findings and caveats: The study reported that nearly half of spike-specific TCRs target unmutated variant regions. Donors skewed white British and female; clonal diversity was possibly underestimated.

Profiling relied on immunoSEQ multiplex PCR, and the TCRdb table lists in-frame clones only, not all of them. The sample lists roughly 160,000 clones; just under 95% were seen once. The CDR3 is 16 residues long. Between the trimmed V and J ends, which lost 1 base and 1 base, there was a span of 10 bases. Germline V CDR1 and CDR2: SGHAT, FQNNGV. Concerning this clone: The antigen remains undetermined.

The specimen comprised peripheral blood, sampled on day 0 of AZD1222 vaccination. The clonotype originates from an adult in good health. This chain connects TRBV11-2 to TRBJ2-2; unclear D gene. The CDR3 nucleotides are TGTGCCAGCAGCTTAGGGTCAGCCTTGAACACCGGGGAGCTGTTTTTT. Its protein is CASSLGSALNTGELFF.